A selection of T cell receptor beta chains follows, all from one sample in a study of cytomegalovirus exposure and HLA in healthy donors. Libraries were prepared by immunoSEQ multiplex PCR; TCRdb keeps only in-frame clonotypes and omits some of them. Of 150,000 to 200,000 clones listed, about 72% are singletons. Sequenced: PBMCs. The receptors derive from a man aged 55 to 69 in good health and CMV-seronegative. Each CDR3 is given with its conserved first and last residue. The order of the fields is V gene, CDR3 protein.

TRBV29-1,CSPRRLAEGGTDTQYF
TRBV6-1,CASSGTKVYNEQFF
TRBV19,CASSTDRVGQETQYF
TRBV19,CATGGAGYSNQPQHF
TRBV4-2,CASRSGGELNGEKLFF
TRBV6-5,CASSEGGVKDTQYF
TRBV29-1,CSVGEEYGYTF
TRBV19,CASSIRQDSYEQYF
TRBV5-1,CASSQMGSQETQYF
TRBV5-1,CASSDRTGGSTGELFF
TRBV27,CASSFTASTDTQYF
TRBV7-3,CASSQLGGGSYNEQFF
TRBV5-4,CASSFGGGLGELFF
TRBV7-6,CASSTTGSGGNTIYF
TRBV5-4,CASSRGRGKTGELFF
TRBV7-2,CASSLHPGSGGVAQYF
TRBV21-1,CASSKLGRQSNTGELFF
TRBV5-1,CASSLVGGGAPLDTQYF
TRBV30,CAWSPGSPGANYGYTF
TRBV9,CASSARLTGTGITGELFF
TRBV5-5,CASLSLAGTGELFF
TRBV25-1,CASSVRTGLLTQYF
TRBV9,CASSVAPGGGTYEQYF
TRBV7-9,CASSLGLAGVGYNEQFF
TRBV4-3,CASSLAVSGPYNEQFF
TRBV9,CASSVLAGGRGQETQYF
TRBV11-3,CASSFGQAYEQYF
TRBV5-4,CASSLDGTLNEQFF